The rows below give T cell receptor beta chains drawn from one sample of a study of T cell responses to AZD1222 COVID-19 vaccine. TCRdb's copy holds only in-frame clones and misses some; the assay was immunoSEQ multiplex PCR. The sample lists some 170,000 clones, 75% to 90% occurring once. This sample comprised peripheral blood, obtained 28 days after the second dose of the MenACWY control vaccine. These TCRs come from an adult who received the MenACWY meningococcal vaccine as a control. The CDR3 runs from the conserved cysteine through the conserved F or W. The order of the fields is clone size, D gene, J gene, V gene, CDR3 DNA, CDR3 protein. A D gene is named only where the DNA matches it firmly. Expanded clones get a size class; other rows say once, few or many, or leave the size out.

clone_size: .; d_call: .; j_call: TRBJ2-3; v_call: TRBV21-1; cdr3_nt: TGTGCCAGCAGCAAACGCCCGTTAAAGGGGACAGGGGATGCAGATACGCAGTATTTT; cdr3_aa: CASSKRPLKGTGDADTQYF
clone_size: .; d_call: TRBD1; j_call: TRBJ1-1; v_call: TRBV19; cdr3_nt: TGTGCCAGTAGTATGCGGGACAGCGCCAACGCTGAAGCTTTCTTT; cdr3_aa: CASSMRDSANAEAFF
clone_size: .; d_call: TRBD1; j_call: TRBJ1-1; v_call: TRBV7-6; cdr3_nt: TGTGCCAGCAGCAGCCCCTCTTGGGGACAGGGTGCCGCTTTCTTT; cdr3_aa: CASSSPSWGQGAAFF
clone_size: .; d_call: TRBD2; j_call: TRBJ2-1; v_call: TRBV6-6; cdr3_nt: TGTGCCAGCAGTCTCAAGTCCGGGGGGGATGAGCAGTTCTTC; cdr3_aa: CASSLKSGGDEQFF
clone_size: .; d_call: .; j_call: TRBJ1-2; v_call: TRBV2; cdr3_nt: TGTGCCAGCAGGACGACGGGGTCTAACTATGGCTACACCTTC; cdr3_aa: CASRTTGSNYGYTF
clone_size: .; d_call: .; j_call: TRBJ1-4; v_call: TRBV2; cdr3_nt: TGTGCCAGCAGTGAAGTGGTGGGGAATGAAAAACTGTTTTTT; cdr3_aa: CASSEVVGNEKLFF
clone_size: .; d_call: TRBD1; j_call: TRBJ1-2; v_call: TRBV4-3; cdr3_nt: TGCGCCAGCAGCCAAGGGACAGGGGGCCACTATGGCTACACCTTC; cdr3_aa: CASSQGTGGHYGYTF
clone_size: few; d_call: .; j_call: TRBJ1-3; v_call: TRBV7-2; cdr3_nt: TGTGCCAGCAGCTGGAGTTTCGGGGGGGTAGGAGGAAACACCATATATTTT; cdr3_aa: CASSWSFGGVGGNTIYF
clone_size: .; d_call: .; j_call: TRBJ2-2; v_call: TRBV29-1; cdr3_nt: TGCAGCGTTGCGAGAGGGCAGAACACCGGGGAGCTGTTTTTT; cdr3_aa: CSVARGQNTGELFF
clone_size: .; d_call: .; j_call: TRBJ2-2; v_call: TRBV2; cdr3_nt: TGTGCCAGCAAGGAGGGGACAGCCGGGGAGCTGTTTTTT; cdr3_aa: CASKEGTAGELFF
clone_size: once; d_call: TRBD1; j_call: TRBJ1-5; v_call: TRBV4-1; cdr3_nt: TGCGCCAGCAGCCAAGAGTCGAGGACAGGGGAACAGCCCCAGCATTTT; cdr3_aa: CASSQESRTGEQPQHF
clone_size: .; d_call: .; j_call: TRBJ1-4; v_call: TRBV15; cdr3_nt: TGTGCCACCAGCAGAGACGGGCAGGGCGGAGAAAAACTGTTTTTT; cdr3_aa: CATSRDGQGGEKLFF
clone_size: .; d_call: .; j_call: TRBJ1-2; v_call: TRBV20-1; cdr3_nt: TGCAGTCGGGACGGGGAATCTGGCTACACCTTC; cdr3_aa: CSRDGESGYTF
clone_size: .; d_call: TRBD1; j_call: TRBJ1-3; v_call: TRBV2; cdr3_nt: TGTGCCAGCAGGGTCGGGACAGGGATCTCTGGAAACACCATATATTTT; cdr3_aa: CASRVGTGISGNTIYF
clone_size: .; d_call: TRBD1; j_call: TRBJ2-7; v_call: TRBV6-5; cdr3_nt: TGTGCCAGTGGAAAGACAGGGTTAACCTACGAGCAGTACTTC; cdr3_aa: CASGKTGLTYEQYF
clone_size: few; d_call: TRBD2; j_call: TRBJ2-1; v_call: TRBV16; cdr3_nt: TGTGCCAGCAGCCAATTCCCCCTGGCTAGCGGGGGTGAGCAGTTCTTC; cdr3_aa: CASSQFPLASGGEQFF
clone_size: .; d_call: .; j_call: TRBJ1-1; v_call: TRBV7-2; cdr3_nt: TGTGCCAGCAGCTTAGATGGGGATACTGAAGCTTTCTTT; cdr3_aa: CASSLDGDTEAFF
clone_size: .; d_call: TRBD2; j_call: TRBJ2-7; v_call: TRBV28; cdr3_nt: TGTGCCAGCAGTTGGACCGGGACTACCCTCTACGAGCAGTACTTC; cdr3_aa: CASSWTGTTLYEQYF
clone_size: few; d_call: .; j_call: TRBJ1-1; v_call: TRBV5-4; cdr3_nt: TGTGCCAGCCGGAGGGCCATGAACACTGAAGCTTTCTTT; cdr3_aa: CASRRAMNTEAFF
clone_size: .; d_call: TRBD1; j_call: TRBJ1-2; v_call: TRBV28; cdr3_nt: TGTGCCAGCAGTTCGGACAGGGGGCGGGGCTACACCTTC; cdr3_aa: CASSSDRGRGYTF
clone_size: .; d_call: .; j_call: TRBJ1-4; v_call: TRBV18; cdr3_nt: TGTGCCAGCTCACCTCCGATCTATGAAAAACTGTTTTTT; cdr3_aa: CASSPPIYEKLFF
clone_size: .; d_call: TRBD1; j_call: TRBJ2-2; v_call: TRBV27; cdr3_nt: TGTGCCAGCAGTCCCCTACGGACAGGGGGAAACACCGGGGAGCTGTTTTTT; cdr3_aa: CASSPLRTGGNTGELFF
clone_size: .; d_call: .; j_call: TRBJ1-2; v_call: TRBV14; cdr3_nt: TGTGCCAGCAGCCTCCTAACAGGGTCTGGCTACACCTTC; cdr3_aa: CASSLLTGSGYTF
clone_size: .; d_call: .; j_call: TRBJ1-6; v_call: TRBV28; cdr3_nt: TGTGCCAGCAGTTTATGGCAGGGAACGAATTCACCCCTCCACTTT; cdr3_aa: CASSLWQGTNSPLHF
clone_size: .; d_call: .; j_call: TRBJ2-7; v_call: TRBV21-1; cdr3_nt: TGTGCCAGCAGCAGTACAACCAACCGACCCTACGAGCAGTACTTC; cdr3_aa: CASSSTTNRPYEQYF
clone_size: .; d_call: .; j_call: TRBJ1-4; v_call: TRBV28; cdr3_nt: TGTGCCAGCAGTCGAGGTAGGGGAAGAGATGAAAAACTGTTTTTT; cdr3_aa: CASSRGRGRDEKLFF
clone_size: .; d_call: .; j_call: TRBJ1-1; v_call: TRBV5-1; cdr3_nt: TGCGCCAGCAGAGTCGGGGGGAACACTGAAGCTTTCTTT; cdr3_aa: CASRVGGNTEAFF
clone_size: few; d_call: .; j_call: TRBJ2-7; v_call: TRBV7-6; cdr3_nt: TGTGCCAGCAGCTCCTCTGATTTGGGGCTCTACGAGCAGTACTTC; cdr3_aa: CASSSSDLGLYEQYF
clone_size: .; d_call: TRBD2; j_call: TRBJ2-4; v_call: TRBV3-1/TRBV3-2; cdr3_nt: TGTGCCAGCAGCCAAGTAGGGCGACTAGCGGGACTAGCCAAAAACATTCAGTACTTC; cdr3_aa: CASSQVGRLAGLAKNIQYF
clone_size: .; d_call: TRBD1; j_call: TRBJ1-6; v_call: TRBV3-1/TRBV3-2; cdr3_nt: TGTGCCAGCAGCCAAGGCGGACAGGAGAATTCACCCCTCCACTTT; cdr3_aa: CASSQGGQENSPLHF
clone_size: .; d_call: .; j_call: TRBJ1-6; v_call: TRBV11-2; cdr3_nt: TGTGCCAGCAGCCCGCTGGGTTCACCCCTCCACTTT; cdr3_aa: CASSPLGSPLHF
clone_size: .; d_call: .; j_call: TRBJ1-2; v_call: TRBV28; cdr3_nt: TGTGCCAGCAGACTAAGGGCCCGGCGATGGGACCTCTATGGCTACACCTTC; cdr3_aa: CASRLRARRWDLYGYTF
clone_size: .; d_call: .; j_call: TRBJ1-4; v_call: TRBV12-3/TRBV12-4; cdr3_nt: TGTGCCAGCAGCCCCCAGGGTGAAAAACTGTTTTTT; cdr3_aa: CASSPQGEKLFF
clone_size: .; d_call: .; j_call: TRBJ2-7; v_call: TRBV5-1; cdr3_nt: TGCGCCAGCAGCTTGGTAGAGGCAGGGACCTACGAGCAGTACTTC; cdr3_aa: CASSLVEAGTYEQYF
clone_size: .; d_call: .; j_call: TRBJ2-2; v_call: TRBV7-2; cdr3_nt: TGTGCCAGCAGCTTTTCCAGACAGACCGGGGAGCTGTTTTTT; cdr3_aa: CASSFSRQTGELFF
clone_size: .; d_call: .; j_call: TRBJ2-2; v_call: TRBV19; cdr3_nt: TGTGCCAGTAGTATCGGGGCCGCTCTAGGCGACACCGGGGAGCTGTTTTTT; cdr3_aa: CASSIGAALGDTGELFF
clone_size: .; d_call: .; j_call: TRBJ1-6; v_call: TRBV28; cdr3_nt: TGTGCCAGCAGTCCTTCCCGACTTGGACCTCTTTCACCCCTCCACTTT; cdr3_aa: CASSPSRLGPLSPLHF
clone_size: few; d_call: .; j_call: TRBJ1-1; v_call: TRBV3-1/TRBV3-2; cdr3_nt: TGTGCCAGCAGCCAAGATTGGGGGGCCACTGAAGCTTTCTTT; cdr3_aa: CASSQDWGATEAFF
clone_size: once; d_call: .; j_call: TRBJ1-6; v_call: TRBV7-6; cdr3_nt: TGTGCCAGCAGCTTAAGGGCGGTGGGAACAAATTCACCCCTCCACTTT; cdr3_aa: CASSLRAVGTNSPLHF
clone_size: .; d_call: TRBD1; j_call: TRBJ1-1; v_call: TRBV9; cdr3_nt: TGTGCCAGCAGCCTCACCGGGACAGGGGTATTTGACACTGAAGCTTTCTTT; cdr3_aa: CASSLTGTGVFDTEAFF
clone_size: .; d_call: TRBD1; j_call: TRBJ2-7; v_call: TRBV28; cdr3_nt: TGTGCCAGCAGTTTACCGACAGGGGCGGACGAGCAGTACTTC; cdr3_aa: CASSLPTGADEQYF
clone_size: .; d_call: TRBD2; j_call: TRBJ2-7; v_call: TRBV28; cdr3_nt: TGTGCCAGCACTTCTCCCCTTTCCACTAGCGGATCCTACGAGCAGTACTTC; cdr3_aa: CASTSPLSTSGSYEQYF
clone_size: .; d_call: TRBD1; j_call: TRBJ2-7; v_call: TRBV6-1; cdr3_nt: TGTGCCAGCAGTGGAGTCGGACAGGGTCGCCCCTACGAGCAGTACTTC; cdr3_aa: CASSGVGQGRPYEQYF
clone_size: once; d_call: TRBD1; j_call: TRBJ1-2; v_call: TRBV9; cdr3_nt: TGTGCCAGCAGCGTGGGACAGGGGCAGGGGTATGGCTACACCTTC; cdr3_aa: CASSVGQGQGYGYTF
clone_size: .; d_call: .; j_call: TRBJ1-6; v_call: TRBV4-1; cdr3_nt: TGCGCCAGCAGCCAAGTGGTCACGGAAAATTCACCCCTCCACTTT; cdr3_aa: CASSQVVTENSPLHF
clone_size: .; d_call: .; j_call: TRBJ2-7; v_call: TRBV19; cdr3_nt: TGTGCCAGTAGTCGGACCGAGAAACTCTACGAGCAGTACTTC; cdr3_aa: CASSRTEKLYEQYF
clone_size: .; d_call: .; j_call: TRBJ2-1; v_call: TRBV12-3/TRBV12-4; cdr3_nt: TGTGCCAGCTCTCGAGGGGGAGATGAGCAGTTCTTC; cdr3_aa: CASSRGGDEQFF
clone_size: .; d_call: TRBD2; j_call: TRBJ2-5; v_call: TRBV19; cdr3_nt: TGTGCCAGCCGGACTAGCGGGCCTTGGAAGACCCAGTACTTC; cdr3_aa: CASRTSGPWKTQYF
clone_size: .; d_call: .; j_call: TRBJ2-3; v_call: TRBV7-8; cdr3_nt: TGTGCCAGCAGCCCCGTGGTCGGTACGCAGTATTTT; cdr3_aa: CASSPVVGTQYF
clone_size: .; d_call: TRBD1; j_call: TRBJ1-2; v_call: TRBV10-3; cdr3_nt: TGTGCCATCAGTGCGGACAGGGGATATGGCTACACCTTC; cdr3_aa: CAISADRGYGYTF
clone_size: .; d_call: .; j_call: TRBJ2-6; v_call: TRBV18; cdr3_nt: TGTGCCAGTGTAATGGTGTGGGGGGCCAACGTCCTGACTTTC; cdr3_aa: CASVMVWGANVLTF
clone_size: .; d_call: .; j_call: TRBJ1-1; v_call: TRBV28; cdr3_nt: TGTGCCAGCAGTTTTAGCGGAAACACTGAAGCTTTCTTT; cdr3_aa: CASSFSGNTEAFF
clone_size: few; d_call: .; j_call: TRBJ1-2; v_call: TRBV5-1; cdr3_nt: TGCGCCAGCAGCTTGGCCGGGGCGGCAGCTAACTATGGCTACACCTTC; cdr3_aa: CASSLAGAAANYGYTF
clone_size: .; d_call: .; j_call: TRBJ1-5; v_call: TRBV19; cdr3_nt: TGTGCCAGTAGTATTCTGGACATCACGGCCAAGCCCCAGCATTTT; cdr3_aa: CASSILDITAKPQHF
clone_size: .; d_call: TRBD1; j_call: TRBJ2-7; v_call: TRBV7-2; cdr3_nt: TGTGCCAGCAGCTTAGGACAGGGAAGCTCCTACGAGCAGTACTTC; cdr3_aa: CASSLGQGSSYEQYF